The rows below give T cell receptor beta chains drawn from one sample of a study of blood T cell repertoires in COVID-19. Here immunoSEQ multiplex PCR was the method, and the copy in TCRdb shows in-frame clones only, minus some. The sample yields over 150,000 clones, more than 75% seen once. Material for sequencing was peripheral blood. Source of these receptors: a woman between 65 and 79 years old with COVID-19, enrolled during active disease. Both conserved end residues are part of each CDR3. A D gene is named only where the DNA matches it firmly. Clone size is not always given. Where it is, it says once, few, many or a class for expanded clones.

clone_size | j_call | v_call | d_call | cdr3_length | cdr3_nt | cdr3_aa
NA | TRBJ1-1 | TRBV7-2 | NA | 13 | TGTGCCAGCAGCTTTGGGGAGGGGACTGAAGCTTTCTTT | CASSFGEGTEAFF
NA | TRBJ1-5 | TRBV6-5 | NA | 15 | TGTGCCAGCAGGGTAAGACAGTATAGCAATCAGCCCCAGCATTTT | CASRVRQYSNQPQHF
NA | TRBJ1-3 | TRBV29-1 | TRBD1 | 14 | TGCAGCGCAATGGGACAGTCCTCTGGAAACACCATATATTTT | CSAMGQSSGNTIYF
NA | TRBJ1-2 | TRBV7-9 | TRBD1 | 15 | TGTGCCAGCACCAAATGGGACAGTCCCAACTATGGCTACACCTTC | CASTKWDSPNYGYTF
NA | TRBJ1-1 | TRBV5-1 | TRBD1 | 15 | TGCGCCAGCAGCTCACGGGGACAGGATAACACTGAAGCTTTCTTT | CASSSRGQDNTEAFF
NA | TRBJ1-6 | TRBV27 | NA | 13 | TGTGCCAGCAGACCTACAGGGAATTCACCCCTCCACTTT | CASRPTGNSPLHF
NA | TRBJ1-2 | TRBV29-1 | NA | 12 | TGCAGCGTTGCGCGCGGGCCCTATGGCTACACCTTC | CSVARGPYGYTF
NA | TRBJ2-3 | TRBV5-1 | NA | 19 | TGCGCCAGCAGCTTGGGGTGGGGAGTAAACCAGCACAGCACAGATACGCAGTATTTT | CASSLGWGVNQHSTDTQYF
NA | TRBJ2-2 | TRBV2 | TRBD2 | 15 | TGTGCCAGCAGGGCCGGGACCGGGAGGGCCGGGGAGCTGTTTTTT | CASRAGTGRAGELFF
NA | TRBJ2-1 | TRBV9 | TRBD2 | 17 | TGTGCCAGCAGCGTACTCCCTAGCGGGGGGGTCTACAATGAGCAGTTCTTC | CASSVLPSGGVYNEQFF
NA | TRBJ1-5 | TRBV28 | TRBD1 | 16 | TGTGCCAGCAGTTCAATCGGGACAGGGGGCGGCCAGCCCCAGCATTTT | CASSSIGTGGGQPQHF
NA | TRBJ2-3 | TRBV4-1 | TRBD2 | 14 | TGCGCCAGCAGGGGACTAGCGGGGGGAGATACGCAGTATTTT | CASRGLAGGDTQYF
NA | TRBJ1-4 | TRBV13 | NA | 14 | TGTGCCAGCAGCTCCGACAGGTTGGGTGAAAAACTGTTTTTT | CASSSDRLGEKLFF
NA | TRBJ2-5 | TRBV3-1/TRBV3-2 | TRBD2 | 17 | TGTGCCAGCAGCCAATGGACTAGCGGGGGCATCCAAGAGACCCAGTACTTC | CASSQWTSGGIQETQYF
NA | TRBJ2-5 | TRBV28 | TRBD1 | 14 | TGTGCCAGCAGGTGGGACAGGGGTATGGAGACCCAGTACTTC | CASRWDRGMETQYF
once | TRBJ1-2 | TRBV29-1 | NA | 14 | TGCAGCGTTGAGACAGGTGCTCGGGAGGGTGGCTACACCTTC | CSVETGAREGGYTF
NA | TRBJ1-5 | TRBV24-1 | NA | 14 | TGTGCCACCAGTGAAACAAGGAGCTATCAGCCCCAGCATTTT | CATSETRSYQPQHF
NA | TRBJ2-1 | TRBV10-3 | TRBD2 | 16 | TGTGCCATCAGCTTGACTAGCGGGGACTCCTACAATGAGCAGTTCTTC | CAISLTSGDSYNEQFF
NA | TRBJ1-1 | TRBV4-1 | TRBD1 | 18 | TGCGCCAGCAGCCCCCGGACAGGGGCAGGGGCAGCGGATGGCGAAGCTTTCTTT | CASSPRTGAGAADGEAFF
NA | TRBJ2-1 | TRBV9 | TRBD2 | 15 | TGTGCCAGCAGCGTACTGGCGGGGGCCTACAATGAGCAGTTCTTC | CASSVLAGAYNEQFF
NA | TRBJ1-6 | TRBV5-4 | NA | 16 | TGTGCCAGCAGTCCTGGGACGTCTTGGGGGGATGCACCCCTCCACTTT | CASSPGTSWGDAPLHF
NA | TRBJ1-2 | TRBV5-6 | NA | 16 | TGTGCCAGCAGCTTGGGTTTCGGGGGGAAAAACTATGGCTACACCTTC | CASSLGFGGKNYGYTF
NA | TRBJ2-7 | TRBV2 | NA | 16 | TGTGCCAGCAGGGATTTTGTGGACAGATTAGCCTACGAGCAGTACTTC | CASRDFVDRLAYEQYF
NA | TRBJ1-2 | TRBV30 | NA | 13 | TGTGCCTGTAGAAGGGAGGGGAAAGGTGGCTACACCTTC | CACRREGKGGYTF
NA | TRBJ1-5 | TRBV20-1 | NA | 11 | TGCAGTGTAGCGGGGGATCAGCCCCAGCATTTT | CSVAGDQPQHF
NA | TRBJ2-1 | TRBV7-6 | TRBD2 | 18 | TGTGCCAGCAGCTTGGGGTTTTCCGGGACTAGCAACTACAATGAGCAGTTCTTC | CASSLGFSGTSNYNEQFF
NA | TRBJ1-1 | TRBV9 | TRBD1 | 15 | TGTGCCAGCAGCGTAGCAGGGACAGGGGTGGGGGAGGCTTTCTTT | CASSVAGTGVGEAFF
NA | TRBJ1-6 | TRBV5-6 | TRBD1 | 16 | TGTGCCAGCAGCCCTACGCTCGACAGGGCAGAATCACCCCTCCACTTT | CASSPTLDRAESPLHF
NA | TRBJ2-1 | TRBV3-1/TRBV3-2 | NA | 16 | TGTGCCAGCAGCCAAGGGTCAGGGAAAGCCTACAATGAGCAGTTCTTC | CASSQGSGKAYNEQFF
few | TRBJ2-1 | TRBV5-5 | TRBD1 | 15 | TGTGCCAGCAGCTTGCTGGACAGGGATTACAATGAGCAGTTCTTC | CASSLLDRDYNEQFF
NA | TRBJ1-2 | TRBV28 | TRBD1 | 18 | TGTGCCAGCAGTTTATTGAGAAGATTGTTGGCAGGGGGTCGCGGCTACACCTTC | CASSLLRRLLAGGRGYTF
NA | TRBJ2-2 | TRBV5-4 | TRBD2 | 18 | TGTGCCAGCAGCCCTGGGCCAGCGGGGGGTCCGAACACCGGGGAGCTGTTTTTT | CASSPGPAGGPNTGELFF
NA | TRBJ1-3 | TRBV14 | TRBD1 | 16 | TGTGCCAGCAGCCAAGGACAGGGGTTCTCTGGAAACACCATATATTTT | CASSQGQGFSGNTIYF
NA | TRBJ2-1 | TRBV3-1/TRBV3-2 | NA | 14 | TGTGCCAGCAGCCAGCGGGGCGAACACAATGAGCAGTTCTTC | CASSQRGEHNEQFF
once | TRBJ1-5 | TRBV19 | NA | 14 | TGTGCCAGTAGTATTAACCACGGGAGTCAGCCCCAGCATTTT | CASSINHGSQPQHF
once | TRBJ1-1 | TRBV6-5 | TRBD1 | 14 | TGTGCCAGCAGTCGTTCGCCGGGACAGGTTGAAGCTTTCTTT | CASSRSPGQVEAFF
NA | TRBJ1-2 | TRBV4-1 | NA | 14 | TGCGCCAGCAGCCAAGAACGGGGGAACTATGGCTACACCTTC | CASSQERGNYGYTF